The rows below give T cell receptor beta chains drawn from one sample of a study of CD4 T cells in relation to SARS-CoV-2 and coronaviruses. These receptors' targets are unknown. The method was immunoSEQ multiplex PCR; TCRdb's version includes in-frame clones alone and lacks a portion of them. The data hold 15,000 to 20,000 clones, with more than 75% observed a single time. Sequenced input: CD4+ T cells from PBMCs, cultured in vitro. These receptors were obtained from a human donor in good health. The CDR3 runs from the conserved cysteine through the conserved F or W. A D gene is named only where the DNA matches it firmly. Not all rows give a size; the values are once, few, many and, for expanded clones, a class.

v_call	j_call	clone_size	d_call	cdr3_length	cdr3_nt	cdr3_aa
TRBV3-1/TRBV3-2	TRBJ2-1	NA	NA	14	TGTGCCAGCAGACATAGTTACTCCTACAATGAGCAGTTCTTC	CASRHSYSYNEQFF
TRBV25-1	TRBJ2-3	NA	NA	14	TGTGCCAGCACCGAAGGCCACCCCACAGATACGCAGTATTTT	CASTEGHPTDTQYF
TRBV23-1	TRBJ1-1	NA	NA	14	TGCGCCAGCACGGGGTTAAGAGTGTCCACTGAAGCTTTCTTT	CASTGLRVSTEAFF
TRBV18	TRBJ1-3	NA	NA	13	TGTGCCAGCTCACCGGCGACAGGAAACACCATATATTTT	CASSPATGNTIYF
TRBV11-3	TRBJ2-3	NA	NA	12	TGTGCCAGCAGCCCCGGAAGAGATACGCAGTATTTT	CASSPGRDTQYF
TRBV27	TRBJ1-6	NA	NA	19	TGTGCCAGCCGTGTTCTCCGGGAGACGCTCCAAAAACCCAATTCACCCCTCCACTTT	CASRVLRETLQKPNSPLHF
TRBV10-3	TRBJ2-5	NA	TRBD1	14	TGTGCCATCGGGGACAGGGTCCCCGACGAGACCCAGTACTTC	CAIGDRVPDETQYF
TRBV5-1	TRBJ2-5	NA	TRBD2	15	TGCGCCAGCAGCTTGCGGGGGGGGTACCAAGAGACCCAGTACTTC	CASSLRGGYQETQYF
TRBV30	TRBJ1-1	NA	NA	13	TGTGCCTGGAGTACCCCTACGGGGTATGAAGCTTTCTTT	CAWSTPTGYEAFF
TRBV28	TRBJ2-7	NA	TRBD1	14	TGTGCCAGCAGGGCTGGACAGGGAATCGACGAGCAGTACTTC	CASRAGQGIDEQYF
TRBV12-3/TRBV12-4	TRBJ2-7	NA	NA	13	TGTGCCAGCAGTCGCGACCAGTCCTACGAGCAGTACTTC	CASSRDQSYEQYF
TRBV29-1	TRBJ2-7	NA	TRBD1	15	TGCAGCGTTTTTTATGGACAGGGGGCGAACTACGAGCAGTACTTC	CSVFYGQGANYEQYF
TRBV6-6	TRBJ2-5	NA	TRBD2	16	TGTGCCAGCAGTTACTCGTCTGCGGGAGATGTTGAGACCCAGTACTTC	CASSYSSAGDVETQYF
TRBV6-6	TRBJ1-3	few	NA	15	TGTGCCAGCAGTTACGGCCGCTCCTCTGGAAACACCATATATTTT	CASSYGRSSGNTIYF
TRBV3-1/TRBV3-2	TRBJ1-2	NA	NA	14	TGTGCCAGCAGCCAAACTATAGCTAACTATGGCTACACCTTC	CASSQTIANYGYTF
TRBV18	TRBJ1-1	NA	NA	16	TGTGCCAGCTCACCAAACGGAGAGGCTACGAACACTGAAGCTTTCTTT	CASSPNGEATNTEAFF
TRBV27	TRBJ1-2	NA	TRBD1	18	TGTGCCAGCAGTAGGACCGGGACAGGGGTTTGGGTTAACTATGGCTACACCTTC	CASSRTGTGVWVNYGYTF
TRBV5-1	TRBJ2-5	NA	TRBD2	19	TGCGCCAGCAGCTTTACTCGCGGGACTAGCGGGAGCGAATTAGAGACCCAGTACTTC	CASSFTRGTSGSELETQYF
TRBV3-1/TRBV3-2	TRBJ1-5	few	NA	13	TGTGCCAGCAGCCAAGATGTCAATCAGCCCCAGCATTTT	CASSQDVNQPQHF
TRBV18	TRBJ2-3	NA	TRBD2	17	TGTGCCAGCTCACCGAGATCCGGGGGGGGATATGCAGATACGCAGTATTTT	CASSPRSGGGYADTQYF
TRBV2	TRBJ1-1	NA	NA	10	TGTGCCAGCAGTGTCAGAGAAGCTTTCTTT	CASSVREAFF
TRBV30	TRBJ1-6	NA	NA	17	TGTGCCTGGAAAGGGCATTTAGGAGCTCGATTTAATTCACCCCTCCACTTT	CAWKGHLGARFNSPLHF
TRBV18	TRBJ1-1	few	NA	13	TGTGCCAGCGCGCCCGGGGTAAACACTGAAGCTTTCTTT	CASAPGVNTEAFF
TRBV24-1	TRBJ2-1	NA	TRBD2	15	TGTGCCACCAGTGCCCCTGGGACTAGGGTCAGTGAGCAGTTCTTC	CATSAPGTRVSEQFF
TRBV18	TRBJ2-7	NA	NA	12	TGTGCCAGCTCACCGGGACACTACGAGCAGTACTTC	CASSPGHYEQYF
TRBV7-8	TRBJ2-2	NA	NA	15	TGTGCCAGCACCTTCAGAGATGGAACCACCGGGGAGCTGTTTTTT	CASTFRDGTTGELFF
TRBV7-9	TRBJ1-1	NA	NA	14	TGTGCCAGCAGCCCGACAGCCGGGGGCACTGAAGCTTTCTTT	CASSPTAGGTEAFF
TRBV11-2	TRBJ2-5	once	NA	12	TGTGCCAGCAGCGCTAACAAAAGGACCCAGTACTTC	CASSANKRTQYF
TRBV5-1	TRBJ1-1	NA	NA	14	TGCGCCAGCAGCTTGGGGGATTGGGGCACTGAAGCTTTCTTT	CASSLGDWGTEAFF
TRBV5-1	TRBJ2-7	NA	TRBD2	15	TGCGCCAGCAGCGAGGCTAGCGGGAGCAAGGGCGAGCAGTACTTC	CASSEASGSKGEQYF
TRBV30	TRBJ1-1	NA	TRBD1	12	TGTGCCTGGAGCCCAAGGACAGGGGAAGCTTTCTTT	CAWSPRTGEAFF
TRBV7-8	TRBJ1-4	NA	TRBD1	16	TGTGCCAGCAGCAACAGACAGGGGGGGTTTTATGAAAAACTGTTTTTT	CASSNRQGGFYEKLFF
TRBV10-3	TRBJ2-1	NA	TRBD1	12	TGTGCCATCAGCCTCGACAGGGGAGAGCAGTTCTTC	CAISLDRGEQFF
TRBV6-2/TRBV6-3	TRBJ1-5	NA	TRBD1	16	TGTGCCAGCAGTTACTCGTGGACAGGGGACAATCAGCCCCAGCATTTT	CASSYSWTGDNQPQHF
TRBV2	TRBJ1-5	NA	TRBD1	15	TGTGCCAGCAGTGCGGAGGGGGCGAGCAATCAGCCCCAGCATTTT	CASSAEGASNQPQHF
TRBV4-1	TRBJ1-6	few	NA	14	TGCGCCAGCAGCCAGGGTCCGGATAATTCACCCCTCCACTTT	CASSQGPDNSPLHF
TRBV5-1	TRBJ2-1	few	NA	14	TGCGCCAGCAGTGGGCTAGTCTGGAAAGATGAGCAGTTCTTC	CASSGLVWKDEQFF
TRBV12-3/TRBV12-4	TRBJ1-2	NA	NA	13	TGTGCCAGCAGTATCCTCGACAGCTATGGCTACACCTTC	CASSILDSYGYTF
TRBV6-5	TRBJ2-7	NA	TRBD2	14	TGTGCCAGCAGTTTCGCTAGCGGGAGCTACGAGCAGTACTTC	CASSFASGSYEQYF
TRBV28	TRBJ2-3	NA	TRBD2	15	TGTGCCAGCAGTTTATTAGCGGGAGGGACAGATACGCAGTATTTT	CASSLLAGGTDTQYF
TRBV9	TRBJ2-6	NA	TRBD1	15	TGTGCCAGCAGCGTGCAGGGGGCTGGGGCCAACGTCCTGACTTTC	CASSVQGAGANVLTF
TRBV15	TRBJ2-5	NA	TRBD1	12	TGTGCCTACGGACAGGGTAGGGAGACCCAGTACTTC	CAYGQGRETQYF
TRBV7-9	TRBJ2-3	NA	NA	17	TGTGCCAGCAGCTTAGAGGGCCAGCTAACTAGCACAGATACGCAGTATTTT	CASSLEGQLTSTDTQYF
TRBV6-4	TRBJ2-3	few	NA	13	TGTGCCACCGCCGGAGGAGACACAGATACGCAGTATTTT	CATAGGDTDTQYF
TRBV5-1	TRBJ2-1	NA	NA	14	TGCGCCAGCAGGAGAGGAACATCCTACAATGAGCAGTTCTTC	CASRRGTSYNEQFF
TRBV30	TRBJ1-4	NA	NA	13	TGTGCCTGGGATCCCCAAGCCGGTGGGGCCCTGTTTTTT	CAWDPQAGGALFF
TRBV3-1/TRBV3-2	TRBJ2-1	NA	TRBD2	14	TGTGCCAGCAGCCAAGGACTAGCGATAAATGAGCAGTTCTTC	CASSQGLAINEQFF
TRBV18	TRBJ1-5	once	NA	13	TGTGCCAGCTCACCGGCCAGTAATCAGCCCCAGCATTTT	CASSPASNQPQHF
TRBV13	TRBJ2-3	NA	TRBD2	18	TGTGCCAGCAGCTCCGGGACTAGCGGGAGGGATAGCACAGATACGCAGTATTTT	CASSSGTSGRDSTDTQYF
TRBV6-5	TRBJ1-6	NA	NA	13	TGTGCCAGCAGTACCTACAGGGAATCACCCCTCCACTTT	CASSTYRESPLHF
TRBV23-1	TRBJ1-2	NA	NA	17	TGCGCCAGCAGACCATCTGGGCGTGTGCTGTCCGGTGATGGCTACACCTTC	CASRPSGRVLSGDGYTF